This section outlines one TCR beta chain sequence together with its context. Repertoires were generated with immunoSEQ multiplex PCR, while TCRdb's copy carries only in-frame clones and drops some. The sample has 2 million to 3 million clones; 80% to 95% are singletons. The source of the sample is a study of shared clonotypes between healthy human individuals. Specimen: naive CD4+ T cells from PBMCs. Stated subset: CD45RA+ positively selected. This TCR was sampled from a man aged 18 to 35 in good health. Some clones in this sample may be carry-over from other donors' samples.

CDR3 bases: TGTGCCAGTATGGGACAGGCGGTTTACGAGCAGTACTTC. Translated, it gives CASMGQAVYEQYF. V gene TRBV28 combines with J gene TRBJ2-7, with 8 bases that match TRBD1. The CDR3 runs to 13 residues. Germline assignment: CDR1 MDHEN and CDR2 SYDVKM. V gave up 9 bases and J gave up 4 bases; unmatched junction bases: 8.